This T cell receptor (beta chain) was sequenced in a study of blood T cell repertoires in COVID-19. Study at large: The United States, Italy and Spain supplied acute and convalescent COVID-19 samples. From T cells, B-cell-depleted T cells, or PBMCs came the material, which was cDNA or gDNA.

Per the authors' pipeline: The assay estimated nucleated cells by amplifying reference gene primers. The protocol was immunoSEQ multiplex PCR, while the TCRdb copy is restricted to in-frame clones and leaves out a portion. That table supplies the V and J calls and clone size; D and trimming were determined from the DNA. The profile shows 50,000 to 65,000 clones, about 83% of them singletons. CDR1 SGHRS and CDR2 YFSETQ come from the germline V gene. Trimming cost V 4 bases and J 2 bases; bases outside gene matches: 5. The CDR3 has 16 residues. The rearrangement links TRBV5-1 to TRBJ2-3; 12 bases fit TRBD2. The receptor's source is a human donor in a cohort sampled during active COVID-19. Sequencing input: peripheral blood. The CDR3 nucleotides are TGCGCCAGCAGCCTGGGACTAGCGGGTACCACAGATACGCAGTATTTT. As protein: CASSLGLAGTTDTQYF.